This TCR beta chain was observed in a study of T cells after yellow fever vaccination. Study-wide background: Preparing low-cell-number fractions relied on SMART-Seq v4 Ultra Low Input. Study findings and constraints: Reappearance after the booster was seen for most primary-vaccination clones, at about 95% CD4 and 75% to 90% CD8.

Points on this clonotype: Its antigen is not identified.

MiXCR, applied by TCRdb to the 5' RACE reads, yields one record per CDR3 protein. The sample records fewer than 650,000 distinct CDR3 sequences, roughly 22% being singletons. The clonotype was recovered from a young man who received the YFV17D yellow fever vaccine. Sample: PBMCs, taken about 20 days after the first yellow fever vaccination.

The CDR3 DNA reads as TGTGCCAGCAGTCAATACTCCAGGGGGCAGTCCTACGAGCAGTACGTC. This gives the protein CASSQYSRGQSYEQYV. The chain combines TRBV14 with TRBJ2-7, with 8 bases lining up with TRBD1. Germline loops: CDR1 SGHDN, CDR2 FVKESK. Trimming took 6 bases from V and 1 from J; bases not matched to a gene: 11. The CDR3 contains 16 residues.